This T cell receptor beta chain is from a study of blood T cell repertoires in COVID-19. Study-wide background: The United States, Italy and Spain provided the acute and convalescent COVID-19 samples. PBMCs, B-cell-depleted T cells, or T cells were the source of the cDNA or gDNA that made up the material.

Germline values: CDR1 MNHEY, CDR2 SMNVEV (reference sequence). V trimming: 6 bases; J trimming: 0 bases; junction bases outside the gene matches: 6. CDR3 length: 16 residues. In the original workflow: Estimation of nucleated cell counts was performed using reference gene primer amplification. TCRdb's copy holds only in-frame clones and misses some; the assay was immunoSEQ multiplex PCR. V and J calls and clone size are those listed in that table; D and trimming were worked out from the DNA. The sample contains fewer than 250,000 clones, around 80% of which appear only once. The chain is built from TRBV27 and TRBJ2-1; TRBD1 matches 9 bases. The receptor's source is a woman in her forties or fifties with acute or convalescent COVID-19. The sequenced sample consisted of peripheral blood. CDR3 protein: CASSVGTGRSYNEQFF. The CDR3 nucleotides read TGTGCCAGCAGCGTCGGGACAGGGCGCTCCTACAATGAGCAGTTCTTC.